This T cell receptor beta chain stems from a study of CD8+ T cells in alopecia areata. The study, taken as a whole, reports: Higher clonality and more expanded CD8+ clones appeared in lesional than normal scalp.

V gave up 5 bases and J gave up 1 base, with 11 bases separating them. Germline V gene data show CDR1 as SQVTM and CDR2 as ANQGSEA. The CDR3 is made up of 13 amino acids. The treatment denotes: oral pan-JAK inhibitor, 5-10 mg twice daily. Lesional scalp punch biopsies and peripheral blood were collected from alopecia areata patients. This clone occurred once. Its specificity is not known. RNA was isolated and reverse transcribed to cDNA, the sequencing template. Assay: immunoSEQ multiplex PCR; the TCRdb copy retains only in-frame clones and omits some. The sample records around 200,000 clones, 64% being singletons.

The TCR originated in a human donor with alopecia areata. The material sequenced was CD4+ T cells sorted from blood, taken at week 4, from a patient treated with tofacitinib. V is TRBV29-1 and J is TRBJ1-1; D is perhaps TRBD1 (6 bases). CDR3 protein: CSVLRGRNTEAFF. CDR3 nucleotide sequence: TGCAGCGTTCTCAGGGGACGGAACACTGAAGCTTTCTTT.